The TCR beta chain under discussion was sequenced for a study of cytomegalovirus exposure and HLA in healthy donors. Study overall: Out of roughly 170 million T cells, an earlier analysis found some 110 million unique TCR beta sequences in total. Study-level results: By a later analysis, the bulk of CMV-associated TCR beta chains appeared HLA-restricted.

CDR3 length equals 15 residues. Germline V gives CDR1 MDHEN, CDR2 SYDVKM. The germline V and J ends were trimmed by 6 bases and 3 bases, with 18 bases remaining between them. A remark on this clone: What it binds is unknown.

PCR involved 60 Vbeta and 13 Jbeta primers. Some clones are missing from TCRdb's copy, which holds only in-frame ones; the method was immunoSEQ multiplex PCR. The data show some 270,000 clones, about 80% seen once. Input material: PBMCs. The sequence came from a girl aged 2-10 years in good health and CMV-seronegative. The gene calls are TRBV28 and TRBJ2-7, with a possible D match to TRBD1 (6 bases). The CDR3 here is CASSFPGQNIYEQYF. The CDR3 bases are TGTGCCAGCAGCTTTCCGGGACAAAATATCTACGAGCAGTACTTC.